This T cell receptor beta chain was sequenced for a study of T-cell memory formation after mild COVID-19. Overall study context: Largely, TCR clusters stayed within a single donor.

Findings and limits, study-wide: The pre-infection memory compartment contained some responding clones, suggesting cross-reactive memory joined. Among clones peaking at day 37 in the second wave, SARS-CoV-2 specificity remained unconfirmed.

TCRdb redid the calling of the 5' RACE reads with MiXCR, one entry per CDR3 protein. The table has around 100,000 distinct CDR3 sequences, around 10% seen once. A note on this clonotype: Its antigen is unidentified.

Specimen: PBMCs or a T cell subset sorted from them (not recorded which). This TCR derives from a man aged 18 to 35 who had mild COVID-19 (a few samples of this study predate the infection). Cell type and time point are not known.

The CDR3 sequence is CASSFLAGGLQETQYF. CDR3 DNA: TGTGCCAGCAGCTTTCTAGCGGGGGGGCTCCAAGAGACCCAGTACTTC. The rearrangement uses TRBV7-2 and TRBJ2-5, with 12 bases lining up with TRBD2. CDR3 length: 16 residues. The V gene's germline CDR1 is SGHTA and CDR2 FQGNSA. V lost 3 bases to trimming and J lost 1 base; unmatched junction nucleotides: 3.